This is a list of T cell receptor beta chains from one sample in a study of blood T cell repertoires in COVID-19. Using immunoSEQ multiplex PCR, the repertoire was profiled, and TCRdb retains in-frame clones only, with some absent. The data contain around 200,000 clones, roughly 78% of them singletons. The sample comprised peripheral blood. These receptors were collected from a woman older than 75 with active or convalescent COVID-19. Both conserved end residues are part of each CDR3. The D gene is left open where the match is weak. The size field is filled for only some rows; it gives once, few, many or a size class.

TRBJ2-5 - - 16 TRBV5-4 TGTGCCAGCAGAAGCGGGACAGGCCAGAACCAAGAGACCCAGTACTTC CASRSGTGQNQETQYF
TRBJ2-2 TRBD2 - 16 TRBV5-1 TGCGCCAGCAGCTTGAGTAGCGGGGCGAACACCGGGGAGCTGTTTTTT CASSLSSGANTGELFF
TRBJ1-3 TRBD1 - 15 TRBV28 TGTGCCAGCAGTTTATTGACAGGGGACGGGAACACCATATATTTT CASSLLTGDGNTIYF
TRBJ2-2 - - 19 TRBV4-1 TGCGCCAGCAGCCAAGATACGAGAGGCGGGTTCCCGAACACCGGGGAGCTGTTTTTT CASSQDTRGGFPNTGELFF
TRBJ2-7 TRBD2 - 15 TRBV18 TGTGCCAGCTCGGAAGGGACTAGCGGGGGCTACGAGCAGTACTTC CASSEGTSGGYEQYF
TRBJ1-1 - - 15 TRBV18 TGTGCCAGCTCAACGATAAACCAACAGGGCTCCGAAGCTTTCTTT CASSTINQQGSEAFF
TRBJ2-5 TRBD2 once 13 TRBV28 TGTGCCAGCAGTTGGGGACTAGCGGGGGGTCGGTACTTC CASSWGLAGGRYF
TRBJ2-1 TRBD2 - 15 TRBV6-2/TRBV6-3 TGTGCCAGCAGTTACAGTCCTAGCGGGTACAATGAGCAGTTCTTC CASSYSPSGYNEQFF
TRBJ1-5 TRBD1 once 17 TRBV19 TGTGCCAGTAGTATCCTCCTTGGACAGGGCAGCAATCAGCCCCAGCATTTT CASSILLGQGSNQPQHF
TRBJ2-7 - - 16 TRBV4-3 TGCGCCAGCAGCCAAGACCCCCGACAGGCATCCTACGAGCAGTACTTC CASSQDPRQASYEQYF
TRBJ2-1 - once 15 TRBV5-6 TGTGCCAGCAGCCTCCCTGGGGGCCCGCACAATGAGCAGTTCTTC CASSLPGGPHNEQFF
TRBJ2-3 TRBD2 - 16 TRBV7-2 TGTGCCAGCAGACTAGCTGCGGGGGGGCGGACAGATACGCAGTATTTT CASRLAAGGRTDTQYF
TRBJ2-5 - - 15 TRBV30 TGTGCCTGGAGTTCCGATCCAGGGGCGTGGGAGACCCAGTACTTC CAWSSDPGAWETQYF
TRBJ2-5 TRBD1 - 13 TRBV12-3/TRBV12-4 TGTGCCAGCAGTCAGGGGGCTGTAGAGACCCAGTACTTC CASSQGAVETQYF
TRBJ2-5 - - 16 TRBV6-5 TGTGCCAGCAGTTACGTTAGGGGGACGCCTCGAGAGACCCAGTACTTC CASSYVRGTPRETQYF
TRBJ1-1 TRBD1 - 16 TRBV5-4 TGTGCCAGCAGCTCTTCCCCCGGGACAGGGGGCACTGAAGCTTTCTTT CASSSSPGTGGTEAFF
TRBJ2-6 TRBD1 - 18 TRBV30 TGTGCCTGGAGTCTCCGTGGACAGGGTTATTCTGGGGCCAACGTCCTGACTTTC CAWSLRGQGYSGANVLTF
TRBJ2-7 TRBD2 - 14 TRBV5-1 TGCGCCAGCAGCTCTAGCGGGAGCTCCTACGAGCAGTACTTC CASSSSGSSYEQYF